These 22 T cell receptor beta chains were all obtained from the same sample, sequenced in a study of T cell clonotyping in hematopoietic cell transplantation. Sequenced by immunoSEQ multiplex PCR; TCRdb stores in-frame clones only, minus some. The sample holds some 1,000 clones, 92% seen once. The sample consisted of PBMCs, taken 180 days after allogeneic stem cell transplant. The origin of the receptors is a male patient in his 50s who had an allogeneic stem cell transplant from a related donor, so T cells may come from the graft donor. Some clones in this sample may be carry-over from other donors' samples.

The rearrangement uses TRBV11-2 and TRBJ2-7; 8 bases fit TRBD1. V shed 5 bases and J 2 bases; nucleotides not matched to a gene: 5. This CDR3 comprises 14 residues. The V gene's germline CDR1 is SGHAT and CDR2 FQNNGV. The CDR3 sequence: CASSPGTGPYEQYF. DNA for the CDR3: TGTGCCAGCAGCCCCGGGACAGGCCCCTACGAGCAGTACTTC.

This chain uses TRBV7-2 with TRBJ2-7, with 9 bases matching TRBD2. With V trimmed by 1 base and J by 2 bases, 3 bases remained unmatched. Germline CDR1 reads SGHTA; CDR2 reads FQGNSA. The CDR3 contains 15 residues. CDR3 protein: CASSLDGGRAYEQYF. CDR3 nucleotide sequence: TGTGCCAGCAGCTTAGATGGCGGGAGGGCCTACGAGCAGTACTTC.

V usage is TRBV5-1 and J usage is TRBJ2-2; possibly TRBD1 or TRBD2 for D (5 bases each). CDR1 is SGHRS, CDR2 YFSETQ, per germline. The ends were cut back, 1 base at V and 2 bases at J, with 12 bases in the middle. The CDR3 length is 16 residues. The CDR3: CASSLSGALNTGELFF. The CDR3, as DNA: TGCGCCAGCAGCTTGTCCGGGGCGTTAAACACCGGGGAGCTGTTTTTT.

This chain links TRBV7-2 with TRBJ1-5; D is undetermined. Germline CDR1 is SGHTA and CDR2 is FQGNSA. The CDR3 covers 13 residues. Trimming took off 5 bases at V and 7 bases at J, with 12 bases between the two ends. CDR3 sequence reads: CASSPTLTQPQHF. In DNA form, the CDR3 reads TGTGCCAGCAGCCCCACGCTTACCCAGCCCCAGCATTTT.

This sequence joins TRBV7-6 and TRBJ2-7; the D is unclear. Deletions cut 1 base from V and 2 bases from J, with 9 bases between. The CDR3 covers 14 residues. The germline V gene encodes CDR1 SGHVS and CDR2 FNYEAQ. CDR3 protein: CASSLEVGPYEQYF. The CDR3 nucleotides are TGTGCCAGCAGCTTAGAGGTGGGTCCCTACGAGCAGTACTTC.

The chain joins TRBV6-1 to TRBJ2-1; the match to TRBD2 covers 8 bases. The CDR3 has 18 residues. Germline-derived CDR1 and CDR2 are MNHNS and SASEGT. Losses at the gene ends were 0 bases for V and 4 bases for J; bases not matched to a gene: 11. The CDR3 bases are TGTGCCAGCAGTGAAGCGCACGCTTCTAGCGGGCCTTACAATGAGCAGTTCTTC. It codes for CASSEAHASSGPYNEQFF.

V usage is TRBV5-1 and J usage is TRBJ2-2; D not certain. The CDR3 runs to 17 residues. Germline values: CDR1 SGHRS, CDR2 YFSETQ. Trimming stripped 0 bases from V and 4 bases from J, with 16 bases between. CDR3 DNA: TGCGCCAGCAGCTTGGTTAAGACACCTCATCCCACCGGGGAGCTGTTTTTT. Amino acid sequence: CASSLVKTPHPTGELFF.

V and J are TRBV27 and TRBJ2-4; no clear D. Between the trimmed V and J ends, which lost 4 bases and 7 bases, there was a span of 14 bases. CDR3 length: 14 residues. From germline, CDR1 is MNHEY and CDR2 SMNVEV (reference sequence). Written as DNA, the CDR3 is TGTGCCAGCAGTTCCGGGCCCACCGACAACATTCAGTACTTC. Its protein product is CASSSGPTDNIQYF.

This sequence joins TRBV6-1 and TRBJ1-1; a weak D match, TRBD1 (5 bases). Germline V gene sequence: CDR1 MNHNS, CDR2 SASEGT. This CDR3 comprises 14 residues. The V end lost 2 bases, the J end lost 1 base, and 8 bases lay between the germline ends. The CDR3 loop reads CASSEKGANTEAFF. In DNA, the CDR3 is TGTGCCAGCAGTGAAAAAGGGGCGAACACTGAAGCTTTCTTT.

A single count supports this clone. The chain joins TRBV5-1 to TRBJ1-1, with TRBD1 matching over 8 bases. Unmatched junction bases numbered 1, after V lost 2 bases and J lost 4 bases. Germline lookup yields CDR1 SGHRS and CDR2 YFSETQ. The CDR3 has 13 residues. The CDR3 spells CASSFRGPTEAFF. The CDR3, as DNA: TGCGCCAGCAGCTTCAGGGGGCCCACTGAAGCTTTCTTT.

The DNA of the CDR3 is TGTGCCAGTAGTATACGTCCCGCCTCCGAGCAGTACTTC. Its translation is CASSIRPASEQYF. This chain links TRBV19 with TRBJ2-7; D unclear. The CDR3 is 13 amino acids. Between the trimmed V and J ends, which lost 2 bases and 6 bases, there was a span of 11 bases. Germline V gene lookup returns CDR1 LNHDA and CDR2 SQIVND (reference sequence). Variable domain in full (rest from reference TRBV19 and TRBJ2-7): DGGITQSPKYLFRKEGQNVTLSCEQNLNHDAMYWYRQDPGQGLRLIYYSQIVNDFQKGDIAEGYSVSREKKESFPLTVTSAQKNPTAFYLCASSIRPASEQYFGPGTRLTVT.

The chain is built from TRBV28 and TRBJ1-1; D not resolved. The germline CDR1 and CDR2 sequences are MDHEN and SYDVKM. V lost 6 bases, J lost 5 bases, and 16 bases lay in between. CDR3 size: 14 residues. CDR3 in amino acids: CASSPARSRTEAFF. CDR3 nucleotide sequence: TGTGCCAGCAGCCCCGCACGGAGTCGTACTGAAGCTTTCTTT.

This chain joins TRBV7-8 and TRBJ1-5, with 12 bases lining up with TRBD1. CDR3 length equals 18 residues. Germline-derived CDR1 and CDR2 are SGHVS and FQNEAQ. V was pared by 5 bases and J by 1 base, with 9 bases of the junction left unmatched. CDR3 coding DNA: TGTGCCAGCAGCCCCCTCGGGACAGGGGGCCGCAGCAATCAGCCCCAGCATTTT. Translation: CASSPLGTGGRSNQPQHF.

The chain joins TRBV5-1 to TRBJ2-7; D unclear. V was pared by 0 bases and J by 6 bases, with 10 bases between. Germline CDR1 SGHRS, CDR2 YFSETQ. The CDR3 spans 13 residues. CDR3 amino acids: CASSLAPSSEQYF. The CDR3 coding sequence is TGCGCCAGCAGCTTGGCCCCCAGCTCCGAGCAGTACTTC.

This sequence joins TRBV5-1 and TRBJ2-7, with D possibly TRBD2 on 6 matching bases. This CDR3 contains 16 residues. CDR1 is SGHRS and CDR2 is YFSETQ in the germline V gene. Trimming took off 0 bases at V and 0 bases at J, with 13 bases between the two ends. CDR3 DNA: TGCGCCAGCAGCTTGGGCGGGGCAGGACTCTCCTACGAGCAGTACTTC. It is translated as CASSLGGAGLSYEQYF. The full variable domain, completed using reference TRBV5-1 and TRBJ2-7, is KAGVTQTPRYLIKTRGQQVTLSCSPISGHRSVSWYQQTPGQGLQFLFEYFSETQRNKGNFPGRFSGRQFSNSRSEMNVSTLELGDSALYLCASSLGGAGLSYEQYFGPGTRLTVT.

This clone has only one observation. The chain carries TRBV4-1 and TRBJ2-7, with 9 positions matching TRBD2. The ends lost 1 base at V and 3 bases at J; junction bases unmatched: 4. There are 15 residues in the CDR3. Germline CDR1 is MGHRA and CDR2 is YSYEKL. The CDR3 loop is CASSQAAGGRYEQYF. The CDR3 DNA is TGCGCCAGCAGCCAAGCAGCGGGAGGCCGCTACGAGCAGTACTTC.

The genes are TRBV6-5 and TRBJ2-7; a weak D match, TRBD2 (5 bases). CDR3 length equals 14 residues. Germline CDR1 MNHEY, CDR2 SVGAGI. Trimming pared 4 bases from V and 2 bases from J, leaving 12 bases between. CDR3 sequence reads: CASSSGRGAYEQYF. CDR3 DNA sequence: TGTGCCAGCAGTTCAGGACGGGGAGCCTACGAGCAGTACTTC.

The V call is TRBV5-6, the J call TRBJ2-1, with 8 bases fitting TRBD1. This CDR3 is 15 amino acids long. Looked up from germline, CDR1 is SGHDT and CDR2 is YYEEEE. J lost 1 base, V lost 4 bases, and 4 bases had no gene match. The CDR3 DNA follows: TGTGCCAGCAGCCGGACAGGGAGGTCCTACAATGAGCAGTTCTTC. As protein: CASSRTGRSYNEQFF.

This clone came up a few times. The V and J genes are TRBV19 and TRBJ1-5; no clear D gene. Germline CDR1 reads LNHDA; CDR2 reads SQIVND (reference sequence). With 1 base removed from V and 6 bases from J, the gap between germline ends came to 4 bases. CDR3 length equals 12 residues. In DNA form, the CDR3 reads TGTGCCAGTAGTATAGGGATTCAGCCCCAGCATTTT. Residues: CASSIGIQPQHF. The variable domain in full, with the rest retrieved from reference TRBV19 and TRBJ1-5, is DGGITQSPKYLFRKEGQNVTLSCEQNLNHDAMYWYRQDPGQGLRLIYYSQIVNDFQKGDIAEGYSVSREKKESFPLTVTSAQKNPTAFYLCASSIGIQPQHFGDGTRLSIL.

The chain employs TRBV14 and TRBJ2-3; tentatively, D is TRBD2 (6 bases). Between the trimmed V and J ends, which lost 4 bases and 2 bases, there was a span of 16 bases. The V gene's germline CDR1 is SGHDN and CDR2 FVKESK. The CDR3 runs 16 residues. The CDR3 is CASSPISGVNTDTQYF. The CDR3 DNA reads TGTGCCAGCAGCCCCATTTCGGGGGTGAACACAGATACGCAGTATTTT. The complete variable domain, with remaining parts taken from reference TRBV14 and TRBJ2-3, reads EAGVTQFPSHSVIEKGQTVTLRCDPISGHDNLYWYRRVMGKEIKFLLHFVKESKQDESGMPNNRFLAERTGGTYSTLKVQPAELEDSGVYFCASSPISGVNTDTQYFGPGTRLTVL.

The chain combines TRBV20-1 with TRBJ1-3; D not certain. V was shortened by 4 bases and J by 3 bases, with 4 bases between the two germline ends. The CDR3 runs to 11 residues. From germline, CDR1 is DFQATT and CDR2 SNEGSKA (reference sequence). CDR3: CSAKVGNTIYF. The CDR3 bases are TGCAGTGCTAAGGTTGGAAACACCATATATTTT.

The CDR3 nucleotides read TGTGCCAGTAGCCACCGTTGGACAGGAGGAAATAGCAATCAGCCCCAGCATTTT. Translating gives CASSHRWTGGNSNQPQHF. J is TRBJ1-5 and V is TRBV19; TRBD1 matches at 7 bases. Germline V gene lookup returns CDR1 LNHDA and CDR2 SQIVND (reference sequence). The V segment lost 6 bases and the J segment 0 bases; nucleotides outside the gene matches: 14. The CDR3 covers 18 residues.